This T cell receptor beta chain was recorded in a study of regulatory T cells in long-lasting Graves disease. CDR1 is MDHEN, CDR2 SYDVKM, per germline. The junction had 8 bases not matched to a gene; V was cut back by 5 bases and J by 9 bases. The CDR3 extends over 14 amino acids. Indicated time point: newly diagnosed GD, antithyroid drugs for less than 3 months. Researchers made the TCR library from RNA that was extracted from PBMCs. The table lists this clonotype with a few counts. The antigen remains undetermined. This may come from a read error, since a much larger clone is one base off. Construction of TCR beta libraries relied on iRepertoire HTBI primers and on Arm-PCR targeting CDR3 regions. MiXCR, applied by TCRdb to the multiplex PCR reads, yields one record per CDR3 protein. The sample includes about 430,000 distinct CDR3 sequences, over 12% of them seen just once. Study outcomes and limitations: Persistent Graves' patients showed less TCR diversity than newly diagnosed ones.

This sample was shared with a second study, whose subject was T cells in Graves' hyperthyroidism and ophthalmopathy. That work contributes: Ophthalmopathy got predicted by the model a median about six months before its onset.

The chain joins TRBV28 to TRBJ2-1; 9 bases fit TRBD1. The sample was peripheral blood mononuclear cells (PBMCs), taken at new diagnosis, from a patient treated with antithyroid drugs. This TCR came from a woman between 35 and 50 years old with Graves disease. CDR3 bases: TGTGCCAGCAGTCTGACAGGGGGAGGCAGTGAGCAGTTCTTC. Amino acids: CASSLTGGGSEQFF.